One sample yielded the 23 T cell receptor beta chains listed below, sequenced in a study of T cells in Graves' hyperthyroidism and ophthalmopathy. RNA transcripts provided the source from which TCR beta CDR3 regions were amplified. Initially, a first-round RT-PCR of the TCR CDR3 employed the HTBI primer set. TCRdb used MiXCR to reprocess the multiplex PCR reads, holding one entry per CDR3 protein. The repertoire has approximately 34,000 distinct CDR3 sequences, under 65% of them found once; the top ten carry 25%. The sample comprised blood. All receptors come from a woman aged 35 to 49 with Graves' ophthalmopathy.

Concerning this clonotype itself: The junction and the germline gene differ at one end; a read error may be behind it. The CDR3 sequence: CASKRDFTSYEQHF. The DNA for the CDR3 is TGTGCCAGCAAGCGGGACTTTACATCCTACGAGCAACACTTC. The rearrangement links TRBV6-1 to TRBJ2-7, with 7 bases that match TRBD2. This CDR3 contains 14 residues. The germline CDR1 and CDR2 sequences are MNHNS and SASEGT.

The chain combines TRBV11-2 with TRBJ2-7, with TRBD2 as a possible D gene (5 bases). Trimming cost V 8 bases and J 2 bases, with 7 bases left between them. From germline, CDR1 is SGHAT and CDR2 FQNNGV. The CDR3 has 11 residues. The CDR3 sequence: CASGSTYEQYF. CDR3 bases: TGTGCCAGCGGGAGCACCTACGAGCAGTACTTC.

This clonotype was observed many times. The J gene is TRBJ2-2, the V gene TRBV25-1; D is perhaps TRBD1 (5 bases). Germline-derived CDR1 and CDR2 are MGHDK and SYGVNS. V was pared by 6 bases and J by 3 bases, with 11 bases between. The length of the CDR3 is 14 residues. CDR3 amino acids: CASRRQTHTGELFF. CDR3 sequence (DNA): TGTGCCAGCAGAAGACAGACCCACACCGGGGAGCTGTTTTTT.

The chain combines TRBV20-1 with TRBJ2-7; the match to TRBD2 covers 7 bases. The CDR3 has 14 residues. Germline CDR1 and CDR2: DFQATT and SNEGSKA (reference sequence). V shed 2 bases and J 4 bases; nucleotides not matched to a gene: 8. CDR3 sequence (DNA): TGCAGTGCTAGACTAGCGGAGGGCCGGTACGAGCAGTACTTC. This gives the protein CSARLAEGRYEQYF.

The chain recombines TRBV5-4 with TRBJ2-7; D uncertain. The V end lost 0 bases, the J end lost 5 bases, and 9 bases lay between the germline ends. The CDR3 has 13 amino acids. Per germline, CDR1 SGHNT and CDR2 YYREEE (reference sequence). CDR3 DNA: TGTGCCAGCAGCTTGGCACACGCCCACGAGCAGTACTTC. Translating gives CASSLAHAHEQYF.

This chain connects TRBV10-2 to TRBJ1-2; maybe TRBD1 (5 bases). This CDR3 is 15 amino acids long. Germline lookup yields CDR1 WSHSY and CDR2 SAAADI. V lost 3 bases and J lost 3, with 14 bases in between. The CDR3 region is CASSDFAGTDYGYTF. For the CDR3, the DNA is TGCGCCAGCAGTGATTTCGCAGGGACGGACTATGGCTACACCTTC.

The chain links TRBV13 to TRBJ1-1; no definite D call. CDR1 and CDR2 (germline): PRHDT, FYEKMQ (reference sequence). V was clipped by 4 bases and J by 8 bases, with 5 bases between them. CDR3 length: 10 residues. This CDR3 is CASSSTEAFF. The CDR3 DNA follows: TGTGCCAGCAGCTCCACGGAAGCTTTCTTT.

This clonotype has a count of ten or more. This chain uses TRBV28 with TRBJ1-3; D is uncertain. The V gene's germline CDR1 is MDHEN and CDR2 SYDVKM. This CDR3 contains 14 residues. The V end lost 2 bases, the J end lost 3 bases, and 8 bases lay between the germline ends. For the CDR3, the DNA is TGTGCCAGCAGTTTACTCTCCGGTGGAAACACCATATATTTT. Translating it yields CASSLLSGGNTIYF.

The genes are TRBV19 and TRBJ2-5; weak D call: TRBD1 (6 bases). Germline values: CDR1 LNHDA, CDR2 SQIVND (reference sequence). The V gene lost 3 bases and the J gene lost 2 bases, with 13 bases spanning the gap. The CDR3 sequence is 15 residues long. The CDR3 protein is CASSMGAQGQETQYF. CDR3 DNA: TGTGCCAGTAGTATGGGGGCCCAGGGGCAAGAGACCCAGTACTTC.

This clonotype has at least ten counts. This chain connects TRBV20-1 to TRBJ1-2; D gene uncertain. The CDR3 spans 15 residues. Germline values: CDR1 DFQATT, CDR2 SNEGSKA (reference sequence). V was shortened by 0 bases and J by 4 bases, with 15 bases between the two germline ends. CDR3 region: CSAREGAGRVYGYTF. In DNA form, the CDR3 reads TGCAGTGCTAGAGAAGGTGCAGGTCGCGTCTATGGCTACACCTTC.

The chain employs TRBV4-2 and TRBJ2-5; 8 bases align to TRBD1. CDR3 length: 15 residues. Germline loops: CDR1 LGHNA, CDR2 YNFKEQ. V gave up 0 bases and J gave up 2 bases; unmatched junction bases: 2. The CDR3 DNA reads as TGTGCCAGCAGCCAAGATCGGACAGGGCAAGAGACCCAGTACTTC. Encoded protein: CASSQDRTGQETQYF.

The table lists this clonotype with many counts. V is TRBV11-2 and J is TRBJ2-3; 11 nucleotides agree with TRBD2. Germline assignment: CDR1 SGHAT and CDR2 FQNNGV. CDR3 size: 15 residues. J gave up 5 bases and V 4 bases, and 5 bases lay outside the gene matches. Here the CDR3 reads CASSSRLAGRDTQYF. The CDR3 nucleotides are TGTGCCAGCAGCTCCAGACTAGCGGGGCGAGATACGCAGTATTTT.

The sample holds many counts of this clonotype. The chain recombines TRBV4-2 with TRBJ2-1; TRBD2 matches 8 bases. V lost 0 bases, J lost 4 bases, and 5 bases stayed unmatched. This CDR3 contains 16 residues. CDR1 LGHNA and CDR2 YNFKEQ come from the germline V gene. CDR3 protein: CASSQDYGRGYNEQFF. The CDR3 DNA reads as TGTGCCAGCAGCCAAGATTACGGGAGGGGTTACAATGAGCAGTTCTTC.

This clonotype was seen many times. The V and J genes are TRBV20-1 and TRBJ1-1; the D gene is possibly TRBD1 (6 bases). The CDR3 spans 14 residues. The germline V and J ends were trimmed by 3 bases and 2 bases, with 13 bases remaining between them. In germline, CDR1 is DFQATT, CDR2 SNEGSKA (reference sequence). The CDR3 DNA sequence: TGCAGTGCTAGTTACTGGGACACTAACACTGAAGCTTTCTTT. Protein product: CSASYWDTNTEAFF.

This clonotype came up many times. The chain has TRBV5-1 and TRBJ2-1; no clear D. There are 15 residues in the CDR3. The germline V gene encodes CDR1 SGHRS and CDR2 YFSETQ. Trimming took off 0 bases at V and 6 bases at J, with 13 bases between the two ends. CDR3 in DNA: TGCGCCAGCAGCTTGGTGGGTGGAGCCGGCAATGAGCAGTTCTTC. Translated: CASSLVGGAGNEQFF.

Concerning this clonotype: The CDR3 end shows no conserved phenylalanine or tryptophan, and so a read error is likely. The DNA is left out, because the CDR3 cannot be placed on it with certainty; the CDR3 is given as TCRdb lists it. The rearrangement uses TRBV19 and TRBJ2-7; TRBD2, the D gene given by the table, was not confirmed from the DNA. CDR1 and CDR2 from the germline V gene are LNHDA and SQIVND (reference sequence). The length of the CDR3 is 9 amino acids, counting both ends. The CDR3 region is CASSMEGAS.

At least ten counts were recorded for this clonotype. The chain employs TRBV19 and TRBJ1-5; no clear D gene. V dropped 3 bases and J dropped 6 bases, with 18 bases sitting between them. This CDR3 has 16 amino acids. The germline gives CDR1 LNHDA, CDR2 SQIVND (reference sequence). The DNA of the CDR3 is TGTGCCAGTAGTATGGGTGGGCGGGGAAGGATTCAGCCCCAGCATTTT. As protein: CASSMGGRGRIQPQHF.

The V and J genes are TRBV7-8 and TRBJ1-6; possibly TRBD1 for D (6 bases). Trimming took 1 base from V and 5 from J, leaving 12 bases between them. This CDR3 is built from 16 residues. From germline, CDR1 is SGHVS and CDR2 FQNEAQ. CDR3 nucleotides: TGTGCCAGCAGCTTAGAGGGGGGGAGAAATAATTCACCCCTCCACTTT. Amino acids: CASSLEGGRNNSPLHF.

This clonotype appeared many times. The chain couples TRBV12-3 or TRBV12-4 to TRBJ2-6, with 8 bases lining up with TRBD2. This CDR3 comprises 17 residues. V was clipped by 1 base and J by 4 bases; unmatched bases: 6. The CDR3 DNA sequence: TGTGCCAGCAGTTTAGGACTAGCGATAACCGGGGCCAACGTCCTGACTTTC. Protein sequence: CASSLGLAITGANVLTF.

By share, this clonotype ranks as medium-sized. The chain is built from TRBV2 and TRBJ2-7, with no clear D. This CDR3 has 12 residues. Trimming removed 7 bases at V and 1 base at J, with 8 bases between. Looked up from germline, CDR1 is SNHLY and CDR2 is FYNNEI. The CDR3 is CASTMVSYEQYF. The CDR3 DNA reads TGTGCCAGCACTATGGTGTCCTACGAGCAGTACTTC.

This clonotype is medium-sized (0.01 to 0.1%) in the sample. The CDR3 region is CASSEREKGKAGELFF. DNA for the CDR3: TGCGCCAGCAGCGAACGTGAGAAAGGGAAGGCCGGGGAGCTGTTTTTT. The chain has TRBV10-1 and TRBJ2-2; no firm D call. The CDR3 sequence is 16 residues long. CDR1 WNHNN and CDR2 SYGVQD come from the germline V gene (reference sequence). Deletions cut 6 bases from V and 6 bases from J, with 20 bases between.

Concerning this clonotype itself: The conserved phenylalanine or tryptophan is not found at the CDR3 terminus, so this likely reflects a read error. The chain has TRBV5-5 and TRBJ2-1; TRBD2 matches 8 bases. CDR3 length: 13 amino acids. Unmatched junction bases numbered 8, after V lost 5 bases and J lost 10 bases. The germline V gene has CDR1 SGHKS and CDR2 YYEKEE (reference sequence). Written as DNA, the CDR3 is TGTGCCAGCAGTTCAAGCGGGAGTTACGAGCAGTTCCTC. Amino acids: CASSSSGSYEQFL.

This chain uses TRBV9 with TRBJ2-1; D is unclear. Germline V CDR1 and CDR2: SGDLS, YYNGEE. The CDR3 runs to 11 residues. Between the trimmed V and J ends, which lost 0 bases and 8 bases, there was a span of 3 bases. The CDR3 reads CASSVDDEQFF. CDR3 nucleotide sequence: TGTGCCAGCAGCGTAGATGATGAGCAGTTCTTC.